Sequencing of this T cell receptor (beta chain) was carried out in a study of blood T cell repertoires in COVID-19. Study overall: Samples came from the United States, Italy and Spain, spanning acute and convalescent COVID-19. The analysed material was cDNA or gDNA that came from T cells, B-cell-depleted T cells, or PBMCs.

Profiled with immunoSEQ multiplex PCR; TCRdb holds only in-frame clones, not every one. The repertoire has fewer than 300,000 clones, roughly 90% of them found once; the top ten carry approximately 4%. Germline V gene lookup returns CDR1 LGHNT and CDR2 FRNRAP. CDR3 size: 16 residues. Losses at the gene ends were 0 bases for V and 6 bases for J; bases not matched to a gene: 4. This sequence joins TRBV12-5 and TRBJ2-3, with 12 bases identical to TRBD2. This sequence originates from a man between 60 and 70 years old who had recovered from COVID-19. Source material: peripheral blood. The CDR3 here is CASGLVVGTSGDTQYF. The DNA of the CDR3 is TGTGCTAGTGGTTTGGTAGTTGGGACTAGCGGGGATACGCAGTATTTT. Variable domain in full (rest from reference TRBV12-5 and TRBJ2-3): DARVTQTPRHKVTEMGQEVTMRCQPILGHNTVFWYRQTMMQGLELLAYFRNRAPLDDSGMPKDRFSAEMPDATLATLKIQPSEPRDSAVYFCASGLVVGTSGDTQYFGPGTRLTVL.